A single sample is the source of the 10 T cell receptor beta chains below, sequenced in a study of T-cell memory formation after mild COVID-19. From the 5' RACE reads, TCRdb called clonotypes with MiXCR, one entry per CDR3 protein. In the table there are 350,000 to 450,000 distinct CDR3 sequences, 20% of which are singletons. The sequenced sample was PBMCs or a T cell subset sorted from them (not recorded which). The origin of the receptors is an adult woman who had mild COVID-19 (a few samples of this study predate the infection). Cell type and time point are not known.

This clonotype was detected many times. Relative to the germline gene, one junction end is altered; a read error may explain this. The genes are TRBV7-7 and TRBJ2-1, with no clear D. Germline CDR1 reads SSHAT; CDR2 reads FNYEAQ (reference sequence). The CDR3 length is 12 residues. The CDR3 DNA follows: TGTGCTAGCAGTTTTCCGGGTTCAGAGCAGTTCTTC. It specifies CASSFPGSEQFF.

This clonotype turned up a few times. The chain is built from TRBV3-1 and TRBJ2-3, with D tentatively TRBD1 or TRBD2 (5 bases each). V lost 5 bases to trimming and J lost 0 bases, with 15 bases between them. This CDR3 is built from 16 residues. Looked up from germline, CDR1 is LGHDT and CDR2 is YNNKEL (reference sequence). The CDR3 nucleotides are TGTGCCAGCAGCAAGTCGGGACGCCCAAGCACAGATACGCAGTATTTT. It encodes CASSKSGRPSTDTQYF.

This clonotype has a handful of counts. The chain recombines TRBV12-5 with TRBJ2-3, with 7 nucleotides matching TRBD1. This CDR3 spans 18 amino acids. V lost 0 bases to trimming and J lost 1 base; unmatched junction nucleotides: 10. Germline loops: CDR1 LGHNT, CDR2 FRNRAP. CDR3 sequence: CASGLVSVQGDGTDTQYF. In nucleotides, the CDR3 is TGTGCTAGTGGTTTGGTTTCAGTCCAGGGGGACGGCACAGATACGCAGTATTTT.

The rearrangement links TRBV27 to TRBJ2-7; TRBD1 agrees at 7 bases. V lost 6 bases and J lost 7; bases outside the gene matches: 12. CDR1 MNHEY and CDR2 SMNVEV come from the germline V gene (reference sequence). The CDR3 runs to 14 residues. CDR3 sequence: CASRTGLRAEEQYF. Written as DNA, the CDR3 is TGTGCCAGCAGGACAGGGTTGAGGGCTGAGGAGCAGTACTTC.

In its sample, this clonotype was seen a few times. This chain uses TRBV4-3 with TRBJ2-7, with TRBD2 identical over 12 bases. This CDR3 comprises 14 residues. The V segment lost 1 base and the J segment 5 bases; nucleotides outside the gene matches: 0. Germline CDR1 reads LGHNA; CDR2 reads YSLEER. CDR3 residues: CASSQGLAGDEQYF. CDR3 sequence (DNA): TGCGCCAGCAGCCAAGGACTAGCGGGAGACGAGCAGTACTTC.

At least ten counts were recorded for this clonotype. The chain employs TRBV12-3 or TRBV12-4 and TRBJ1-5; 10 nucleotides match TRBD1. The CDR3 covers 16 residues. Trimming cost V 6 bases and J 1 base; bases outside gene matches: 6. In DNA, the CDR3 is TGTGCCAGCAGCCCCCGACAGGGGGCGAGCAATCAGCCCCAGCATTTT. Its translation is CASSPRQGASNQPQHF.

CDR3 nucleotide sequence: TGTGCCAGCAGCGTAGAGCGGGCGAACACCGGGGAGCTGTTTTTT. Translated, it gives CASSVERANTGELFF. The chain is built from TRBV7-8 and TRBJ2-2; D perhaps matches TRBD2 (6 bases). Trimming cost V 5 bases and J 0 bases, with 10 bases left between them. The CDR3 extends over 15 amino acids. The germline CDR1 and CDR2 sequences are SGHVS and FQNEAQ.

In this sample, this clonotype turned up a few times. The genes are TRBV20-1 and TRBJ1-2, with no clear D. The V gene lost 3 bases and the J gene lost 4 bases, with 15 bases spanning the gap. The CDR3 has 14 residues. Germline assignment: CDR1 DFQATT and CDR2 SNEGSKA (reference sequence). The CDR3, as DNA: TGCAGTGCTAGGAAGGGTCTATCTTCCTATGGCTACACCTTC. Translating it yields CSARKGLSSYGYTF.

The chain has TRBV7-9 and TRBJ2-7, with D perhaps assigned TRBD1 or TRBD2 (5 bases each). Germline V gene sequence: CDR1 SEHNR, CDR2 FQNEAQ (reference sequence). The CDR3 is 12 residues long. With 6 bases removed from V and 5 bases from J, the gap between germline ends came to 11 bases. The CDR3 loop reads CASSKGTHEQYF. The CDR3 region has the DNA TGTGCCAGCAGTAAGGGGACCCACGAGCAGTACTTC. The whole variable domain, filled in from reference TRBV7-9 and TRBJ2-7, reads DTGVSQNPRHKITKRGQNVTFRCDPISEHNRLYWYRQTLGQGPEFLTYFQNEAQLEKSRLLSDRFSAERPKGSFSTLEIQRTEQGDSAMYLCASSKGTHEQYFGPGTRLTVT.

This chain links TRBV29-1 with TRBJ2-7, with a weak D call TRBD2 (6 bases). CDR1 is SQVTM and CDR2 is ANQGSEA in the germline V gene. The CDR3 consists of 13 residues. Deletions cut 7 bases from V and 0 bases from J, with 13 bases between. CDR3 residues: CSATGGVSYEQYF. The CDR3 nucleotides are TGCAGCGCCACGGGCGGGGTCTCCTACGAGCAGTACTTC.